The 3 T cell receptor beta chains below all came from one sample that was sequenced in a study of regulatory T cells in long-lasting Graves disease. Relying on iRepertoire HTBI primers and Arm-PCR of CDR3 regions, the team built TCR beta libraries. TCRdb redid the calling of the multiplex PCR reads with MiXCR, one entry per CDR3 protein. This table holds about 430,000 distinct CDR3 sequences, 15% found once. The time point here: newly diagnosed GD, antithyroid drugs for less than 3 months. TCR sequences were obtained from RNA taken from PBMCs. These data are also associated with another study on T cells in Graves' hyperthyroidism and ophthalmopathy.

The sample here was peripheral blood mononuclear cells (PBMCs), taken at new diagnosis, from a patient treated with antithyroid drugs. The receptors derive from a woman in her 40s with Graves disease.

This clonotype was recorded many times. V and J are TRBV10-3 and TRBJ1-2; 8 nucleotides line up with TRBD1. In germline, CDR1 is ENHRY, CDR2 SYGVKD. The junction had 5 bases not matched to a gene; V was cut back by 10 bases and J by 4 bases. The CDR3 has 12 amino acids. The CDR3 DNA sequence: TGTGCCACCAGGGGGCGCTCCTATGGCTACACCTTC. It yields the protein CATRGRSYGYTF.

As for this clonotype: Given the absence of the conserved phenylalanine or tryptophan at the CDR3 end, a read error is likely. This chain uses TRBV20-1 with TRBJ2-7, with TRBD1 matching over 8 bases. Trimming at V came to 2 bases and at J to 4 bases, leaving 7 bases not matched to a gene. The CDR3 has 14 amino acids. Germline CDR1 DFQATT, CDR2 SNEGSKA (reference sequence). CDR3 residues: CSARPGQVWYEQYS. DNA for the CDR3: TGCAGTGCTAGACCGGGACAGGTCTGGTACGAGCAGTACTCC.

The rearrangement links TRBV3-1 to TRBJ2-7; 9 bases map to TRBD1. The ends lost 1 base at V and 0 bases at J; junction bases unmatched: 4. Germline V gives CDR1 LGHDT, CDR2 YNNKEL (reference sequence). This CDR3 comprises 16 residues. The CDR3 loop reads CASSQARDRVSYEQYF. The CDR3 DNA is TGTGCCAGCAGCCAAGCCCGGGACAGGGTCTCCTACGAGCAGTACTTC.